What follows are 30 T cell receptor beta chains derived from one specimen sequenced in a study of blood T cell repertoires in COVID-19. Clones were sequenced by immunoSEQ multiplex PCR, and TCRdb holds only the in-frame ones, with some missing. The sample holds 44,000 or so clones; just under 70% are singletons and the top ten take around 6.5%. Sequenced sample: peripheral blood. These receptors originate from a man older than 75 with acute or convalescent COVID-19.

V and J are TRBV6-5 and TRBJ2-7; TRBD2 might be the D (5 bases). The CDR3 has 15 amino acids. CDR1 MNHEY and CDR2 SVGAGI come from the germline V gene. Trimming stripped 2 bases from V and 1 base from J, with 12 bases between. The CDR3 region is CASSYDYGESYEQYF. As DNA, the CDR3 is TGTGCCAGCAGTTACGACTACGGAGAGTCCTACGAGCAGTACTTC.

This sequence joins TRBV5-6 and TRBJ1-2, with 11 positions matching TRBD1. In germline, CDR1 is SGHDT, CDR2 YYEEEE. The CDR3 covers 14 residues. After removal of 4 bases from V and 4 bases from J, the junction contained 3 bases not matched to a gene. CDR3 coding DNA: TGTGCCAGCAGCGGACAGGGGGCGCCCTATGGCTACACCTTC. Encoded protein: CASSGQGAPYGYTF.

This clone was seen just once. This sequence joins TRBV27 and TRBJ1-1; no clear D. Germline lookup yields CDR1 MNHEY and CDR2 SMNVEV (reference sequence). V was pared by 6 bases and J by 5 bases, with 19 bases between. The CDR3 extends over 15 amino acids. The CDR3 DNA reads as TGTGCCAGCAGCCCCCTATATGAAGTTTGGACTGAAGCTTTCTTT. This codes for CASSPLYEVWTEAFF.

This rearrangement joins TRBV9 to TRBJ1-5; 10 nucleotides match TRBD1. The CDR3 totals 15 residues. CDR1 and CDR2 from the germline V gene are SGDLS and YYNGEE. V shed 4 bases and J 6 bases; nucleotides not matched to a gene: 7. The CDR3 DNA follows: TGTGCCAGCAGCCCATCGACAGGGGGCGGTCAGCCCCAGCATTTT. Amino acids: CASSPSTGGGQPQHF.

CDR3 amino acids: CASSQVLTGPQKDYGYTF. CDR3 nucleotides: TGTGCCAGCAGCCAAGTTCTTACAGGGCCCCAAAAGGACTATGGCTACACCTTC. This chain links TRBV4-2 with TRBJ1-2; D perhaps matches TRBD1 (6 bases). V was cut by 1 base and J by 3 bases, with 21 bases left in between. The germline V gene encodes CDR1 LGHNA and CDR2 YNFKEQ. The CDR3 is made up of 18 amino acids.

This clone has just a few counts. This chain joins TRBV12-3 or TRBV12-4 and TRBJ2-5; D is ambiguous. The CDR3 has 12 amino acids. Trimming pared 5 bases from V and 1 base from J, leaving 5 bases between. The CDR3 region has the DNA TGTGCCAGCAGTCCCCTCCAAGAGACCCAGTACTTC. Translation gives CASSPLQETQYF.

DNA of the CDR3: TGTGCCAGCTCACCCGATCCTCGGGATGGCTACACCTTC. It is translated as CASSPDPRDGYTF. The J gene is TRBJ1-2, the V gene TRBV18; D call uncertain. Trimming removed 3 bases from V and 6 bases from J, with 11 bases in between. The CDR3 consists of 13 residues. Looked up from germline, CDR1 is KGHSH and CDR2 is LQKENI.

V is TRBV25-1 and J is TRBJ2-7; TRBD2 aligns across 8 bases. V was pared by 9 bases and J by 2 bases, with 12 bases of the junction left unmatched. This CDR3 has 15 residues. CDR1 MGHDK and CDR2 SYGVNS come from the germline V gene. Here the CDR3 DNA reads TGTGCCAGTGCCCCTCGGGGGGGGGATACCTACGAGCAGTACTTC. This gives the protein CASAPRGGDTYEQYF.

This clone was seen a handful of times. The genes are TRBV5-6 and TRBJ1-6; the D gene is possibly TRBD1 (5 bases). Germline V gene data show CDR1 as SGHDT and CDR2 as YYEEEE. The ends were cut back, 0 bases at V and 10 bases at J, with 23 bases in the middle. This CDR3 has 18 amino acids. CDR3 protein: CASSLVEEGSFGWSPLHF. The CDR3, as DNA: TGTGCCAGCAGCTTGGTGGAGGAGGGGTCCTTCGGGTGGTCACCCCTCCACTTT. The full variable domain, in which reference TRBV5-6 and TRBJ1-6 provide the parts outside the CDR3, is DAGVTQSPTHLIKTRGQQVTLRCSPKSGHDTVSWYQQALGQGPQFIFQYYEEEERQRGNFPDRFSGHQFPNYSSELNVNALLLGDSALYLCASSLVEEGSFGWSPLHFGNGTRLTVT.

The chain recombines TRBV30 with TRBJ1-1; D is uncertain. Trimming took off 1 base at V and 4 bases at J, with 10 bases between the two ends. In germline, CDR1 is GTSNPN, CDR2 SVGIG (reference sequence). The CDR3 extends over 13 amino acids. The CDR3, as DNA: TGTGCCTGGAGTGGTAAGGGAGGCACTGAAGCTTTCTTT. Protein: CAWSGKGGTEAFF.

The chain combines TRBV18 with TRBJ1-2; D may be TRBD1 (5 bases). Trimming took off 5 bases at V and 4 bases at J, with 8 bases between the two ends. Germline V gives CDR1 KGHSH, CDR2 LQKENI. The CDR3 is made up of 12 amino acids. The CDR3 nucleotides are TGTGCCAGCTCATGGGGCATCTATGGCTACACCTTC. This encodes CASSWGIYGYTF.

CDR3 protein: CASSPRTPTANTEAFF. The CDR3, as DNA: TGTGCCAGCAGCCCTCGCACCCCTACAGCGAACACTGAAGCTTTCTTT. The J gene is TRBJ1-1, the V gene TRBV9; D is undetermined. V gave up 4 bases and J gave up 1 base, with 17 bases separating them. The CDR3 is 16 residues long. CDR1 is SGDLS and CDR2 is YYNGEE in the germline V gene.

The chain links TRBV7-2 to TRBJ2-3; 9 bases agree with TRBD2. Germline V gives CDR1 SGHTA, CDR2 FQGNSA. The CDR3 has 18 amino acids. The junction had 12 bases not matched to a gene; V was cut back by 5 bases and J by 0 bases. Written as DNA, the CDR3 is TGTGCCAGCAGCCTTTTATGGTCTAGCGGGACTAGCACAGATACGCAGTATTTT. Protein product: CASSLLWSSGTSTDTQYF.

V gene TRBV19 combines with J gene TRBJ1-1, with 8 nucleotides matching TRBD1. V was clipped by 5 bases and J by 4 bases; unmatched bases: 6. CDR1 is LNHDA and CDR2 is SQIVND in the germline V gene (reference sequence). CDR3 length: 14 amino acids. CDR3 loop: CASSDRGWGTEAFF. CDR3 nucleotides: TGTGCCAGTAGTGACAGGGGATGGGGCACTGAAGCTTTCTTT.

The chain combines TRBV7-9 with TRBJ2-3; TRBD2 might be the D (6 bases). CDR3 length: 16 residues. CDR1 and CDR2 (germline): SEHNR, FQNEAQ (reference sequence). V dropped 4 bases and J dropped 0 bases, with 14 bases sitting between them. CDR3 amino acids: CASSSRRGSSTDTQYF. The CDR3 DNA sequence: TGTGCCAGCAGCTCTCGCCGGGGGTCTAGCACAGATACGCAGTATTTT.

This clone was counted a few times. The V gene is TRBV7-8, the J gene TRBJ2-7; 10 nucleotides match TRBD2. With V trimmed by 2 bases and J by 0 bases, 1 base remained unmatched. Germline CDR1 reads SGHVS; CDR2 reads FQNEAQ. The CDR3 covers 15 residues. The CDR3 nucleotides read TGTGCCAGCAGCTTATCTAGCGGGGGCTCCTACGAGCAGTACTTC. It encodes CASSLSSGGSYEQYF.

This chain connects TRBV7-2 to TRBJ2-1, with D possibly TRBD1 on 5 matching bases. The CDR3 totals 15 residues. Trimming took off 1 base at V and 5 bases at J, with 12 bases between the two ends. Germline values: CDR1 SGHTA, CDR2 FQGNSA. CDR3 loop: CASSLVAGKDNEQFF. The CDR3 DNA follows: TGTGCCAGCAGCTTAGTAGCAGGGAAGGACAATGAGCAGTTCTTC. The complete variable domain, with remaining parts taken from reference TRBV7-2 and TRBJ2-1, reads GAGVSQSPSNKVTEKGKDVELRCDPISGHTALYWYRQSLGQGLEFLIYFQGNSAPDKSGLPSDRFSAERTGGSVSTLTIQRTQQEDSAVYLCASSLVAGKDNEQFFGPGTRLTVL.

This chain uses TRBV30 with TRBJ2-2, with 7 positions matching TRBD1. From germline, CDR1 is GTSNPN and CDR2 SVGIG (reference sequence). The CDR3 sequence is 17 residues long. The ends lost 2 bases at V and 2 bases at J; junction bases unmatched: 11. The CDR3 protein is CAWSKQNRDSNTGELFF. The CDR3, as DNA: TGTGCCTGGAGTAAACAAAACCGGGACAGCAACACCGGGGAGCTGTTTTTT.

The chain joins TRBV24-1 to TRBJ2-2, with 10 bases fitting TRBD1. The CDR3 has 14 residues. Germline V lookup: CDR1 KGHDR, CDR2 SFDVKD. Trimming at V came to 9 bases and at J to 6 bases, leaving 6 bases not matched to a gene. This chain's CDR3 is CATRGQGSPGELFF. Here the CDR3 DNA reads TGTGCCACCCGGGGACAGGGGTCCCCCGGGGAGCTGTTTTTT.

CDR3 amino acids: CASSAPTESHSNQPQHF. As DNA, the CDR3 is TGTGCCAGCAGTGCCCCGACAGAATCCCATAGCAATCAGCCCCAGCATTTT. This chain uses TRBV6-1 with TRBJ1-5; D might be TRBD1 (5 bases). Trimming took off 4 bases at V and 0 bases at J, with 16 bases between the two ends. The CDR3 is 17 amino acids. Germline V lookup: CDR1 MNHNS, CDR2 SASEGT.

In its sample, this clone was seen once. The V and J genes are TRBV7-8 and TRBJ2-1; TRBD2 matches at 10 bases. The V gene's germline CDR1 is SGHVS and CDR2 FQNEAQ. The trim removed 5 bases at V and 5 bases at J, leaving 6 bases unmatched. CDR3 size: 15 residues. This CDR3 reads CASSHSGGTNNEQFF. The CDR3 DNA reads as TGTGCCAGCAGCCATAGCGGGGGGACAAACAATGAGCAGTTCTTC. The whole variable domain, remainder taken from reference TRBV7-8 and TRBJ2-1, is GAGVSQSPRYKVAKRGQDVALRCDPISGHVSLFWYQQALGQGPEFLTYFQNEAQLDKSGLPSDRFFAERPEGSVSTLKIQRTQQEDSAVYLCASSHSGGTNNEQFFGPGTRLTVL.

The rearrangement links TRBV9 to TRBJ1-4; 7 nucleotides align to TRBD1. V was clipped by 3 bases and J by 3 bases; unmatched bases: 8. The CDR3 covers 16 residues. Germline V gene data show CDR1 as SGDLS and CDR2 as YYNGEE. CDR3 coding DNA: TGTGCCAGCAGCGGACAGGGCGGGGTGGCTAATGAAAAACTGTTTTTT. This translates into CASSGQGGVANEKLFF.

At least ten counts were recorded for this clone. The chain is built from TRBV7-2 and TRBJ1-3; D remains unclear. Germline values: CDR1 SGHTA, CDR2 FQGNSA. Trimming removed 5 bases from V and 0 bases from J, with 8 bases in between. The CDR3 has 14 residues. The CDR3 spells CASSHDNSGNTIYF. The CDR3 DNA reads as TGTGCCAGCAGCCACGACAACTCTGGAAACACCATATATTTT.

The CDR3 nucleotides are TGCAGCGCATACAGGGGCTCACAATCCTATGGCTACACCTTC. This encodes CSAYRGSQSYGYTF. This chain connects TRBV29-1 to TRBJ1-2; 7 bases are a match to TRBD1. Trimming cost V 7 bases and J 4 bases; bases outside gene matches: 12. From germline, CDR1 is SQVTM and CDR2 ANQGSEA. The CDR3 runs 14 residues.

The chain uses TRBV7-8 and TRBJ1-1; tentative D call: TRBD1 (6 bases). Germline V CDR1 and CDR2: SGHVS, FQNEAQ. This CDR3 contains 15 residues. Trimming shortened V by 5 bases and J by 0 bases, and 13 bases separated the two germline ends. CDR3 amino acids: CASSPIGTLNTEAFF. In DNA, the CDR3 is TGTGCCAGCAGCCCTATTGGGACACTGAACACTGAAGCTTTCTTT.

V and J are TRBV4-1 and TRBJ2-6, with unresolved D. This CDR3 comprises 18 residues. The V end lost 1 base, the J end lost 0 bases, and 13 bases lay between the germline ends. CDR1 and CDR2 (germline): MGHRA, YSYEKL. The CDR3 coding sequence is TGCGCCAGCAGCCAAGGATGGGCCCCCATCTCTGGGGCCAACGTCCTGACTTTC. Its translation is CASSQGWAPISGANVLTF.

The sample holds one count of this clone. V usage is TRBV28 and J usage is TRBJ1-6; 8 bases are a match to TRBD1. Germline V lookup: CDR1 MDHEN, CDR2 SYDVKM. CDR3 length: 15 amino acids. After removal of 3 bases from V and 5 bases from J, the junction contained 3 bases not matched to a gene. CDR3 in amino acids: CASSFPTGDNSPLHF. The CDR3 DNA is TGTGCCAGCAGTTTCCCGACAGGGGATAATTCACCCCTCCACTTT.

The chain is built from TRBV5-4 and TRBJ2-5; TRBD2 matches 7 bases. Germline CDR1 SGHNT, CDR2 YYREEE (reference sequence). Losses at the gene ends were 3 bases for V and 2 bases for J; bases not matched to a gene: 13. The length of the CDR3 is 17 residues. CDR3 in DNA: TGTGCCAGCAGCTCCTGGGGGAAACTAGCGCCTCAAGAGACCCAGTACTTC. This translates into CASSSWGKLAPQETQYF.

The CDR3 protein is CASSRQGANGNYGYTF. CDR3 nucleotides: TGCGCCAGCAGCCGGCAGGGGGCTAACGGCAACTATGGCTACACCTTC. This sequence joins TRBV4-3 and TRBJ1-2; 8 bases are shared with TRBD1. Germline values: CDR1 LGHNA, CDR2 YSLEER. The trim removed 4 bases at V and 2 bases at J, leaving 9 bases unmatched. The CDR3 has 16 residues.

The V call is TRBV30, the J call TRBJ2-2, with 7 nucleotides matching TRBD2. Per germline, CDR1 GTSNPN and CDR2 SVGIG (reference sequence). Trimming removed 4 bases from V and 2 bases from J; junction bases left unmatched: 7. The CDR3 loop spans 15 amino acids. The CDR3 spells CAWTSGGDNTGELFF. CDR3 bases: TGTGCCTGGACCTCGGGGGGAGACAACACCGGGGAGCTGTTTTTT.